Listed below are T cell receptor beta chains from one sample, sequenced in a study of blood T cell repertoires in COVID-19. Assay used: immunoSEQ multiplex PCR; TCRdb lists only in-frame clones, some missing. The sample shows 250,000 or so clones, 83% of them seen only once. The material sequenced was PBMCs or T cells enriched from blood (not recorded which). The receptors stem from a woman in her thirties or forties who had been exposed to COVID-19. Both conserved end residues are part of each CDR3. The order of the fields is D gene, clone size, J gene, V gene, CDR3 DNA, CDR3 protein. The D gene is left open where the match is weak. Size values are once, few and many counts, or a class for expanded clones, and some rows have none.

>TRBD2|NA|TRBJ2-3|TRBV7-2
TGTGCCAGCAGCCCGGGACTAGCGGAGGGCACAGATACGCAGTATTTT
CASSPGLAEGTDTQYF
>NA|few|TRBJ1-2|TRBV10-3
TGTGCCATCAGTGAGATCAGACAGGCCTTTAACAGGCACTATGGCTACACCTTC
CAISEIRQAFNRHYGYTF
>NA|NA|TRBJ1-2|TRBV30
TGTGCCTGGAGTCTCGAGTGGGCCCCTAATCGCTACACCTTC
CAWSLEWAPNRYTF
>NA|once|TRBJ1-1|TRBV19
TGTGCCAGTAGTATATCGAGGGCGGGGTCGACGAACACTGAAGCTTTCTTT
CASSISRAGSTNTEAFF
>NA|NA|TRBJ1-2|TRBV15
TGTGCCACCAGCAGGGACCGCTGGGGGCCGGGAAATGGCTACACCTTC
CATSRDRWGPGNGYTF
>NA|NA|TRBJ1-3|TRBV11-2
TGTGCCAGCAGCTCGCGGGCCCGGGGGACTGGAAACACCATATATTTT
CASSSRARGTGNTIYF
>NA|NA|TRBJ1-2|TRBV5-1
TGCGCCAGCAGGTTGGACACGAGCGGGTGGGGCTACACCTTC
CASRLDTSGWGYTF
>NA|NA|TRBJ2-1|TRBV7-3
TGTGCCAGCAGCTTAGGGAGCTCCTACAATGAGCAGTTCTTC
CASSLGSSYNEQFF
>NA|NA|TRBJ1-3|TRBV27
TGTGCCACCTCAAAAACCAGTTCTGGAAACACCATATATTTT
CATSKTSSGNTIYF
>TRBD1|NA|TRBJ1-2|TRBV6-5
TGTGCCAGCAGTCCGATTGGGACAGCCTACTATGGCTACACCTTC
CASSPIGTAYYGYTF
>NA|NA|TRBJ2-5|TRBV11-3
TGTGCCAGCAGCCGCGCCAGGGCGGGGGAGACCCAGTACTTC
CASSRARAGETQYF
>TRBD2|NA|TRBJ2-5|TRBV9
TGTGCCAGCGCAGCGGGGGGGCTTGAGACCCAGTACTTC
CASAAGGLETQYF
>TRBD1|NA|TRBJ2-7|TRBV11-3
TGTGCCAGCAGCCTGATGGGACAGGGTGGCCACGAGCAGTACTTC
CASSLMGQGGHEQYF
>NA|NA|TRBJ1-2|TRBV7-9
TGTGCCAGCAGCTTACCGGGACTGACCTATGGCTACACCTTC
CASSLPGLTYGYTF
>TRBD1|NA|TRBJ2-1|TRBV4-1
TGCGCCAGCAGCCCTCAGGGGGTATCCTACAATGAGCAGTTCTTC
CASSPQGVSYNEQFF
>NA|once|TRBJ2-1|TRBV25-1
TGTGCCAGCAGTGAACGGGGGAGTCATGAGCAGTTCTTC
CASSERGSHEQFF
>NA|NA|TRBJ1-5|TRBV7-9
TGTGCCAGCAGCCGACAATTGGTCAATCAGCCCCAGCATTTT
CASSRQLVNQPQHF
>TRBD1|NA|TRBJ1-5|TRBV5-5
TGTGCCAGCACCTTCTTCATGGGACAGAATAATCAGCCCCAGCATTTT
CASTFFMGQNNQPQHF
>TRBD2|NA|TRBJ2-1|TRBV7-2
TGTGCCAGCAGCTCTGTAGCGGGGGGCTACAATGAGCAGTTCTTC
CASSSVAGGYNEQFF
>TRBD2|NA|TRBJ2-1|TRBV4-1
TGCGCCAGCAGCCTGGGTCCTAGCGGGGGGTACAATGAGCAGTTCTTC
CASSLGPSGGYNEQFF
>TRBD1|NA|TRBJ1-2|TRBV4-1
TGCGCCAGCAGCCAACAGACAGGGGTTAGCGGCTACACCTTC
CASSQQTGVSGYTF